Presented here are 32 T cell receptor beta chains from one specimen sequenced in a study of cytomegalovirus exposure and HLA in healthy donors. The PCR was carried out with 60 Vbeta primers and 13 Jbeta primers. Here immunoSEQ multiplex PCR was the method, and the copy in TCRdb shows in-frame clones only, minus some. The top ten hold 5% to 5.5% of the sample, which has roughly 150,000 clones, approximately 73% seen once. Material: PBMCs. The source is a woman aged 18-30 years in good health and CMV-seropositive.

The chain recombines TRBV5-1 with TRBJ2-3, with 8 bases identical to TRBD1. The V segment lost 4 bases and the J segment 5 bases; nucleotides outside the gene matches: 12. CDR3 size: 16 residues. Per germline, CDR1 SGHRS and CDR2 YFSETQ. CDR3: CASSRAGQGSIDTQYF. CDR3 nucleotide sequence: TGCGCCAGCAGCAGGGCCGGACAGGGTTCGATAGATACGCAGTATTTT.

Turning to this clone: Relative to the germline gene, one junction end is altered; a read error may explain this. V usage is TRBV7-2 and J usage is TRBJ2-1, with 9 bases fitting TRBD2. CDR1 SGHTA and CDR2 FQGNSA come from the germline V gene. This CDR3 has 16 residues. CDR3 residues: CASSYTLAGVPNGQFF. The CDR3 DNA reads TGTGCCAGCAGCTACACCTTAGCGGGGGTCCCCAATGGGCAGTTCTTC.

The chain is built from TRBV29-1 and TRBJ1-1, with D unresolved. CDR3 size: 13 residues. In germline, CDR1 is SQVTM, CDR2 ANQGSEA. V was shortened by 7 bases and J by 3 bases, with 15 bases between the two germline ends. In DNA, the CDR3 is TGCAGCGCTCAACGGCGGGAGGACACTGAAGCTTTCTTT. It translates to CSAQRREDTEAFF.

The CDR3 coding sequence is TGCGCCAGCAGCCAAGAGGGACAGGGGGCCAACTATGGCTACACCTTC. It translates to CASSQEGQGANYGYTF. The chain has TRBV4-3 and TRBJ1-2; 12 bases line up with TRBD1. CDR3 length: 16 residues. Germline V gene sequence: CDR1 LGHNA, CDR2 YSLEER. The V gene end was trimmed by 0 bases and the J gene end by 2 bases; junction bases not matched to a gene: 1.

This chain joins TRBV5-8 and TRBJ2-3; maybe TRBD2 (5 bases). There are 14 residues in the CDR3. Trimming removed 2 bases at V and 4 bases at J, with 11 bases between. CDR1 SGHTS and CDR2 YDEGEE come from the germline V gene. In DNA, the CDR3 is TGTGCCAGCAGCTTAGCGGTCCGAGCAGATACGCAGTATTTT. Its protein is CASSLAVRADTQYF.

V gene TRBV7-2 combines with J gene TRBJ1-1; D is undetermined. V dropped 1 base and J dropped 1 base, with 7 bases sitting between them. Per the germline V gene, CDR1 is SGHTA and CDR2 is FQGNSA. This CDR3 contains 14 residues. The CDR3 protein is CASSLVGGNTEAFF. In nucleotides, the CDR3 is TGTGCCAGCAGCTTAGTCGGCGGGAACACTGAAGCTTTCTTT.

This clone was seen only once. The rearrangement links TRBV7-8 to TRBJ2-7, with D possibly matching TRBD2 (7 bases). CDR1 and CDR2 (germline): SGHVS, FQNEAQ. The CDR3 runs to 15 residues. The V end lost 7 bases, the J end lost 6 bases, and 22 bases lay between the germline ends. CDR3 bases: TGTGCCAGCAACCTCTTAAGCGGGACATCTGGCGAGCAGTACTTC. Translated: CASNLLSGTSGEQYF.

The chain couples TRBV6-5 to TRBJ2-3; tentative D call: TRBD2 (6 bases). Trimming removed 5 bases at V and 4 bases at J, with 10 bases between. This CDR3 contains 13 residues. Germline CDR1 MNHEY, CDR2 SVGAGI. The chain's CDR3 is CASSKTRADTQYF. The CDR3 region has the DNA TGTGCCAGCAGTAAGACTAGAGCAGATACGCAGTATTTT.

This chain uses TRBV7-6 with TRBJ2-5; unclear D gene. Germline values: CDR1 SGHVS, CDR2 FNYEAQ. V gave up 4 bases and J gave up 5 bases, with 14 bases separating them. The CDR3 runs to 14 residues. The CDR3 DNA reads as TGTGCCAGCAGCTCAAGAGCCTCACTGGAGACCCAGTACTTC. As protein: CASSSRASLETQYF.

Of note for this clone: The sample contains more than one DNA sequence encoding this CDR3. This chain joins TRBV7-9 and TRBJ1-6; TRBD1 agrees at 7 bases. The CDR3 has 14 amino acids. Germline V CDR1 and CDR2: SEHNR, FQNEAQ (reference sequence). Unmatched junction bases numbered 7, after V lost 5 bases and J lost 9 bases. The chain's CDR3 is CASSPSGDSSPLHF. For the CDR3, the DNA is TGTGCCAGCAGCCCCTCCGGGGACAGTTCACCCCTCCACTTT.

This chain links TRBV25-1 with TRBJ2-5; 9 bases align to TRBD1. Germline assignment: CDR1 MGHDK and CDR2 SYGVNS. The V and J ends lost 4 bases and 2 bases, in that order; junction bases with no gene match: 8. The CDR3 length is 16 residues. The CDR3 bases are TGTGCCAGCAGTGCGCCGGGACAGGGCAAACAAGAGACCCAGTACTTC. Translated, it gives CASSAPGQGKQETQYF.

This CDR3 reads CASSLGGIRTDTQYF. The CDR3 DNA sequence: TGTGCCAGCAGCTTAGGCGGGATCCGCACAGATACGCAGTATTTT. The V and J genes are TRBV7-2 and TRBJ2-3, with a tentative D call TRBD2 (6 bases). This CDR3 comprises 15 residues. Looked up from germline, CDR1 is SGHTA and CDR2 is FQGNSA. V lost 1 base to trimming and J lost 1 base, with 9 bases between them.

With regard to this clone: Sequence at one end of the junction differs from germline and may be a read error. Additional DNA sequences in this sample encode the identical CDR3. The chain joins TRBV5-4 to TRBJ2-5, with 8 nucleotides matching TRBD1. The CDR3 totals 15 residues. Germline lookup yields CDR1 SGHNT and CDR2 YYREEE (reference sequence). The DNA for the CDR3 is TGTGCCAGCAGCTTGGAGCCGACAGGGGAACAGACTCAGTACTTC. Protein: CASSLEPTGEQTQYF.

This clone turned up a few times. This rearrangement joins TRBV4-3 to TRBJ1-1, with a possible D match to TRBD1 (6 bases). Trimming left V 1 base short and J 0 bases short, with 9 bases between. CDR3 length equals 15 residues. Germline V gene sequence: CDR1 LGHNA, CDR2 YSLEER. Here the CDR3 DNA reads TGCGCCAGCAGCCAAGGAGACAGGATGAACACTGAAGCTTTCTTT. It is translated as CASSQGDRMNTEAFF.

The V gene is TRBV30, the J gene TRBJ1-6; tentative D call: TRBD1 (6 bases). The V end was cut by 4 bases, the J end by 7 bases, with 11 bases between. The CDR3 contains 13 residues. Germline CDR1 and CDR2: GTSNPN and SVGIG (reference sequence). CDR3 DNA: TGTGCCTGGAAACAGGGAGAGAATTCACCCCTCCACTTT. This gives the protein CAWKQGENSPLHF. Based on the CDR3 plus reference TRBV30 and TRBJ1-6, the full variable domain is SQTIHQWPATLVQPVGSPLSLECTVEGTSNPNLYWYRQAAGRGLQLLFYSVGIGQISSEVPQNLSASRPQDRQFILSSKKLLLSDSGFYLCAWKQGENSPLHFGNGTRLTVT.

This sequence joins TRBV5-1 and TRBJ2-3, with TRBD1 matching 8 bases. CDR1 and CDR2 (germline): SGHRS, YFSETQ. The CDR3 length is 15 residues. V shed 4 bases and J 1 base; nucleotides not matched to a gene: 5. This CDR3 is CASSLGQGRTDTQYF. CDR3 coding DNA: TGCGCCAGCAGCCTAGGACAGGGTCGCACAGATACGCAGTATTTT. The full variable domain, rest sourced from reference TRBV5-1 and TRBJ2-3, is KAGVTQTPRYLIKTRGQQVTLSCSPISGHRSVSWYQQTPGQGLQFLFEYFSETQRNKGNFPGRFSGRQFSNSRSEMNVSTLELGDSALYLCASSLGQGRTDTQYFGPGTRLTVL.

The chain uses TRBV4-3 and TRBJ2-7; 8 bases are a match to TRBD1. V trimming: 4 bases; J trimming: 3 bases; junction bases outside the gene matches: 5. In germline, CDR1 is LGHNA, CDR2 YSLEER. CDR3 length equals 14 residues. CDR3 protein: CASSPSRGLYEQYF. The CDR3 nucleotides are TGCGCCAGCAGCCCGAGCAGGGGGCTCTACGAGCAGTACTTC.

This chain connects TRBV6-5 to TRBJ1-1; 7 bases fit TRBD1. The length of the CDR3 is 14 residues. Trimming at V came to 4 bases and at J to 3 bases, leaving 5 bases not matched to a gene. The germline V gene has CDR1 MNHEY and CDR2 SVGAGI. CDR3 DNA: TGTGCCAGCAGTTCCGGGACAGCCGACACTGAAGCTTTCTTT. It is translated as CASSSGTADTEAFF.

This clone showed up just once. The gene calls are TRBV10-1 and TRBJ2-7; TRBD1 aligns across 7 bases. The trim removed 3 bases at V and 7 bases at J, leaving 12 bases unmatched. This CDR3 comprises 15 residues. CDR1 and CDR2 (germline): WNHNN, SYGVQD (reference sequence). The chain's CDR3 is CASSERTGAPREQYF. CDR3 in DNA: TGCGCCAGCAGTGAAAGAACAGGGGCCCCCCGAGAGCAGTACTTC.

V gene TRBV4-2 combines with J gene TRBJ1-2; possible D gene TRBD1, 5 bases. This CDR3 spans 16 amino acids. V lost 0 bases and J lost 2, with 13 bases in between. Germline V CDR1 and CDR2: LGHNA, YNFKEQ. CDR3 sequence (DNA): TGTGCCAGCAGCCAAGATGGGGCAGGGTTGAACTATGGCTACACCTTC. Translating it yields CASSQDGAGLNYGYTF.

This chain uses TRBV9 with TRBJ1-1, with a weak D call TRBD1 (5 bases). Trimming took 4 bases from V and 0 from J, leaving 16 bases between them. The CDR3 loop spans 16 amino acids. CDR1 and CDR2 from the germline V gene are SGDLS and YYNGEE. The CDR3: CASSLHDSPLNTEAFF. The CDR3 DNA is TGTGCCAGCAGCCTTCATGACAGCCCTCTGAACACTGAAGCTTTCTTT.

The CDR3 bases are TGTGCCAGCAGCTCGGGACAGGAACTAGCGGGGGGGCTCGGTGAGCAGTTCTTC. Translating it yields CASSSGQELAGGLGEQFF. The chain uses TRBV5-4 and TRBJ2-1; 13 bases fit TRBD2. CDR1 is SGHNT and CDR2 is YYREEE in the germline V gene (reference sequence). Trimming at V came to 3 bases and at J to 9 bases, leaving 15 bases not matched to a gene. There are 18 residues in the CDR3.

The chain couples TRBV2 to TRBJ1-1; 7 bases match TRBD1. The CDR3 consists of 14 residues. The V gene end was trimmed by 7 bases and the J gene end by 0 bases; junction bases not matched to a gene: 5. Germline assignment: CDR1 SNHLY and CDR2 FYNNEI. CDR3 in amino acids: CASKQGLMNTEAFF. The CDR3 bases are TGTGCCAGCAAACAGGGGCTGATGAACACTGAAGCTTTCTTT.

V usage is TRBV12-5 and J usage is TRBJ1-1; D may be TRBD1 (6 bases). V lost 5 bases and J 5 bases, leaving 18 bases between the germline ends. CDR3 length: 15 residues. In germline, CDR1 is LGHNT, CDR2 FRNRAP. The CDR3 is CASGPNQGKETEAFF. The DNA of the CDR3 is TGTGCTAGTGGTCCCAATCAGGGGAAGGAGACTGAAGCTTTCTTT.

The chain has TRBV5-4 and TRBJ1-2; 8 bases agree with TRBD1. The V gene end was trimmed by 0 bases and the J gene end by 1 base; junction bases not matched to a gene: 2. The CDR3 loop spans 15 amino acids. CDR1 is SGHNT and CDR2 is YYREEE in the germline V gene (reference sequence). The CDR3 bases are TGTGCCAGCAGCTTGGGCGGACAGGGTAACTATGGCTACACCTTC. It is translated as CASSLGGQGNYGYTF. Full variable domain (rest looked up from reference TRBV5-4 and TRBJ1-2): ETGVTQSPTHLIKTRGQQVTLRCSSQSGHNTVSWYQQALGQGPQFIFQYYREEENGRGNFPPRFSGLQFPNYSSELNVNALELDDSALYLCASSLGGQGNYGYTFGSGTRLTVV.

There are a few counts of this clone. V and J are TRBV6-1 and TRBJ1-1; D remains ambiguous. Germline CDR1 is MNHNS and CDR2 is SASEGT. This CDR3 comprises 11 residues. V shed 4 bases and J shed 7 bases, with 7 bases lying between them. CDR3 amino acids: CASSVGGEAFF. CDR3 bases: TGTGCCAGCAGTGTCGGCGGTGAAGCTTTCTTT.

This chain joins TRBV29-1 and TRBJ2-1, with 9 bases lining up with TRBD1. Germline-derived CDR1 and CDR2 are SQVTM and ANQGSEA. V shed 0 bases and J 7 bases; nucleotides not matched to a gene: 4. The CDR3 is 14 amino acids. CDR3: CSVEDGTGNNEQFF. CDR3 DNA: TGCAGCGTTGAAGATGGGACAGGGAATAATGAGCAGTTCTTC.

This clone was counted only a few times. The V and J genes are TRBV5-6 and TRBJ2-7, with 8 bases matching TRBD1. Germline V lookup: CDR1 SGHDT, CDR2 YYEEEE. V was pared by 3 bases and J by 4 bases, with 3 bases of the junction left unmatched. The CDR3 loop spans 13 amino acids. The CDR3 nucleotides read TGTGCCAGCAGCTCCGACAGGGGATACGAGCAGTACTTC. It specifies CASSSDRGYEQYF.

The CDR3 here is CASSSTGSRTGELFF. In DNA form, the CDR3 reads TGTGCCAGCAGCTCTACAGGGTCTCGCACCGGGGAGCTGTTTTTT. The chain joins TRBV5-5 to TRBJ2-2, with D tentatively TRBD1 (6 bases). V was pared by 3 bases and J by 4 bases, with 13 bases between. CDR3 size: 15 residues. CDR1 and CDR2 from the germline V gene are SGHKS and YYEKEE (reference sequence). Combining the CDR3 with reference TRBV5-5 and TRBJ2-2 gives the whole variable domain DAGVTQSPTHLIKTRGQQVTLRCSPISGHKSVSWYQQVLGQGPQFIFQYYEKEERGRGNFPDRFSARQFPNYSSELNVNALLLGDSALYLCASSSTGSRTGELFFGEGSRLTVL.

A note on this clone: Its ends do not fully match the called genes, so a read error is possible. The CDR3 reads CASSPTGTGALGNTIHF. The CDR3 region has the DNA TGTGCCAGCAGCCCGACGGGGACAGGGGCTCTCGGAAACACCATACATTTT. The J gene is TRBJ1-3, the V gene TRBV9, with 10 bases that match TRBD1. Germline CDR1 SGDLS, CDR2 YYNGEE. The CDR3 spans 17 residues.

This clone came up once. The chain carries TRBV5-6 and TRBJ2-1; no clear D gene. V was cut by 0 bases and J by 10 bases, with 14 bases left in between. The CDR3 has 14 amino acids. Germline CDR1 and CDR2: SGHDT and YYEEEE. The CDR3 loop is CASSLALRPYEQFF. CDR3 sequence (DNA): TGTGCCAGCAGCTTGGCGCTCAGGCCCTACGAGCAGTTCTTC.

This clone was seen a single time. V and J are TRBV5-4 and TRBJ1-4; 10 bases are a match to TRBD1. CDR1 SGHNT and CDR2 YYREEE come from the germline V gene (reference sequence). With V trimmed by 3 bases and J by 7 bases, 6 bases remained unmatched. CDR3 length: 15 amino acids. The CDR3 region has the DNA TGTGCCAGCAGCTCTGGACAGGGGGAGGGTGAAAAACTGTTTTTT. This sequence encodes CASSSGQGEGEKLFF.